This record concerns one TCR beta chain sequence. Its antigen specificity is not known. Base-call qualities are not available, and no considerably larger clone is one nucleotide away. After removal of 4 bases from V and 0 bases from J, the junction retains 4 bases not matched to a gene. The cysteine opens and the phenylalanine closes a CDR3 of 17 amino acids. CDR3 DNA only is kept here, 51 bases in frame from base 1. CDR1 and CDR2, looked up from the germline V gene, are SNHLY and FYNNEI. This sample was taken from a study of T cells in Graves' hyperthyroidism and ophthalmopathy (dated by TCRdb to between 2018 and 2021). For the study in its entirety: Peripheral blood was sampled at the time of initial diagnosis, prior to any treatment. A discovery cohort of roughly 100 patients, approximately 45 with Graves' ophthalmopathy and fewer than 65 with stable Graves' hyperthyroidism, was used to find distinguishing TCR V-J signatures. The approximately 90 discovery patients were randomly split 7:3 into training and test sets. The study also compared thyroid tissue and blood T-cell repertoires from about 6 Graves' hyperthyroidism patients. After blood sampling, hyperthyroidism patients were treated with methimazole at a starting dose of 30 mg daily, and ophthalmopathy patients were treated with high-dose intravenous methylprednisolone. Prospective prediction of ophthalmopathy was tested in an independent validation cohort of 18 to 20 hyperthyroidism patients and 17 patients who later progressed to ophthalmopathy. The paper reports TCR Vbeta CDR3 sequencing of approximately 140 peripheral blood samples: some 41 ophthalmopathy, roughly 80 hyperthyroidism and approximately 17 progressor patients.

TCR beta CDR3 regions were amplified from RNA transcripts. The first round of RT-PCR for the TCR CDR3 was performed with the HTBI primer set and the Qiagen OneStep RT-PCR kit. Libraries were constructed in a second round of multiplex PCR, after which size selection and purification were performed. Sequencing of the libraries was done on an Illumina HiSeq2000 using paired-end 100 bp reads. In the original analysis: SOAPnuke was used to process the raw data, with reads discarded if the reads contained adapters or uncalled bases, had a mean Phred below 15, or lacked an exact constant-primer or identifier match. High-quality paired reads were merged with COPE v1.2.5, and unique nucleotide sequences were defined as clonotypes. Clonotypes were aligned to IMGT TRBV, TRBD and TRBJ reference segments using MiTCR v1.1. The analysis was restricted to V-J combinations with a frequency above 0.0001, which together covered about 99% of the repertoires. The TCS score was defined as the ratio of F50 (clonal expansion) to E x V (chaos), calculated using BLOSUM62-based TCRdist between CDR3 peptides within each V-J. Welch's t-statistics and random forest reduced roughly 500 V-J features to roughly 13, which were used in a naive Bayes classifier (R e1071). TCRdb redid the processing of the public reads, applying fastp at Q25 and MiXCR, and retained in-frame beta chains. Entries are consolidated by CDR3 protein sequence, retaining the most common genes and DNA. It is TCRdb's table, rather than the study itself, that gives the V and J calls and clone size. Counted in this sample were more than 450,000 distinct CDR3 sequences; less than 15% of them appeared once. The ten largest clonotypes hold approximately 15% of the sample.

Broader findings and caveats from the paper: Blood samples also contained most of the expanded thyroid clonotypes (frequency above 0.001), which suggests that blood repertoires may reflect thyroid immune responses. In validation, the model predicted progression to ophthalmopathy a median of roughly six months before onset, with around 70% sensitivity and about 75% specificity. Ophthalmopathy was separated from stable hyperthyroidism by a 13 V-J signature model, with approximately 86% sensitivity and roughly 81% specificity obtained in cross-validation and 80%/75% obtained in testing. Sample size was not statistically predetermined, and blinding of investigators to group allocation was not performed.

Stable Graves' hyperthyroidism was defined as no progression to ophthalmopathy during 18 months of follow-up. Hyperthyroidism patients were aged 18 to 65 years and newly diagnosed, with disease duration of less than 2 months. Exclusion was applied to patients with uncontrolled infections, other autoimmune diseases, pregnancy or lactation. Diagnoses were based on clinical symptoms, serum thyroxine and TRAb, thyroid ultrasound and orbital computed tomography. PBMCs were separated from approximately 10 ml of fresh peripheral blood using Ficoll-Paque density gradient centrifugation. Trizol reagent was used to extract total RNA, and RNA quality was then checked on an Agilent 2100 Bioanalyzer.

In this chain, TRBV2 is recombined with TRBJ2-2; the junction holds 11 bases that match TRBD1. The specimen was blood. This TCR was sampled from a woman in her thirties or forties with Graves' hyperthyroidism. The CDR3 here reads CASSVRTGGPNTGELFF. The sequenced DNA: TGTGCCAGCAGTGTTCGGACAGGGGGCCCGAACACCGGGGAGCTGTTTTTT.